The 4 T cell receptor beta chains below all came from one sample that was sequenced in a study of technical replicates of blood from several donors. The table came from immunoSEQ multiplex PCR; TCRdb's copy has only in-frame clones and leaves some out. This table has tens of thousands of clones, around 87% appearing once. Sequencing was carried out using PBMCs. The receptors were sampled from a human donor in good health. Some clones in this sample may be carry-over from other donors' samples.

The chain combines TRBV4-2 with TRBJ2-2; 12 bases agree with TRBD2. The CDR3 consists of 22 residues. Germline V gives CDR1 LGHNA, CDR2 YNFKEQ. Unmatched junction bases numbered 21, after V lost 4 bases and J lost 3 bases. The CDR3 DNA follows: TGTGCCAGCAGCCGATACCCCCTGCTAGGACAAGCTAGCGGGAGGGACACCGGGGAGCTGTTTTTT. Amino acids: CASSRYPLLGQASGRDTGELFF.

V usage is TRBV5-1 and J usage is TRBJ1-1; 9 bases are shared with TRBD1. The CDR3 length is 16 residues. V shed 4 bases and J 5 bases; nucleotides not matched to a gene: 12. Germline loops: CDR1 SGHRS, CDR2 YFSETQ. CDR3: CASSMGQGTIRTEAFF. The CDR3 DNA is TGCGCCAGCAGCATGGGACAGGGAACGATTAGAACTGAAGCTTTCTTT.

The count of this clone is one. The CDR3 DNA sequence: TGTGCCAGCAGCTTCTCAGCGGGAGGGAGGTACAATGAGCAGTTCTTC. Its protein product is CASSFSAGGRYNEQFF. This chain joins TRBV7-2 and TRBJ2-1; 10 nucleotides line up with TRBD2. The CDR3 spans 16 residues. Germline lookup yields CDR1 SGHTA and CDR2 FQGNSA. J lost 4 bases, V lost 3 bases, and 6 bases had no gene match. Full variable domain (remainder filled in from reference TRBV7-2 and TRBJ2-1): GAGVSQSPSNKVTEKGKDVELRCDPISGHTALYWYRQSLGQGLEFLIYFQGNSAPDKSGLPSDRFSAERTGGSVSTLTIQRTQQEDSAVYLCASSFSAGGRYNEQFFGPGTRLTVL.

The CDR3 bases are TGTGCCAGTAGTGCCTCGTTAGCCCCGAACTATGGCTACACCTTC. Protein: CASSASLAPNYGYTF. The V and J genes are TRBV19 and TRBJ1-2; D not certain. V gave up 5 bases and J gave up 2 bases, with 15 bases separating them. CDR1 is LNHDA, CDR2 SQIVND, per germline (reference sequence). The CDR3 is made up of 15 amino acids.